These 12 T cell receptor beta chains share one sample of origin, sequenced in a study of beta chain features in type 1 diabetes. As every portion of the isolated RNA was reverse transcribed, the sequencing read expressed TCRB transcripts. Clones were sequenced by immunoSEQ multiplex PCR, and TCRdb holds only the in-frame ones, with some missing. Here the sample spans roughly 500,000 clones, roughly 10% being singletons. Sequenced input: naive CD4+ T cells from blood. Source of these receptors: a woman between 18 and 29 years old in good health.

The chain combines TRBV28 with TRBJ1-2; 8 bases fit TRBD1. From germline, CDR1 is MDHEN and CDR2 SYDVKM. This CDR3 contains 14 residues. Unmatched junction bases numbered 5, after V lost 4 bases and J lost 4 bases. The DNA for the CDR3 is TGTGCCAGCAGTTCGCCTGGACAGGGCTATGGCTACACCTTC. Its translation: CASSSPGQGYGYTF.

This clone was counted only a few times. The V and J genes are TRBV6-5 and TRBJ2-5; 7 bases fit TRBD1. The V gene end was trimmed by 6 bases and the J gene end by 4 bases; junction bases not matched to a gene: 2. CDR1 and CDR2 (germline): MNHEY, SVGAGI. The CDR3 consists of 12 residues. The CDR3 sequence: CASRRQGETQYF. In DNA form, the CDR3 reads TGTGCCAGCAGGAGACAGGGAGAGACCCAGTACTTC.

A few counts support this clone. The CDR3 sequence: CASSYGLAGRNEQFF. CDR3 in DNA: TGTGCCAGCAGTTACGGACTAGCGGGAAGGAATGAGCAGTTCTTC. The rearrangement links TRBV6-5 to TRBJ2-1, with TRBD2 matching 12 bases. Germline V gene sequence: CDR1 MNHEY, CDR2 SVGAGI. This CDR3 spans 15 amino acids. With 2 bases clipped from V and 7 bases from J, the junction kept 3 bases outside the gene matches.

The V call is TRBV27, the J call TRBJ1-5, with unresolved D. Trimming removed 6 bases from V and 3 bases from J, with 12 bases in between. Germline CDR1 is MNHEY and CDR2 is SMNVEV (reference sequence). The CDR3 totals 14 residues. CDR3 in DNA: TGTGCCAGCAGCAAGAAGAGTTTCAATCAGCCCCAGCATTTT. It yields the protein CASSKKSFNQPQHF.

The V and J genes are TRBV2 and TRBJ2-3, with 7 bases aligning to TRBD1. The ends lost 10 bases at V and 6 bases at J; junction bases unmatched: 13. This CDR3 contains 14 residues. Germline CDR1 and CDR2: SNHLY and FYNNEI. This chain's CDR3 is CATRRQGRGDTQYF. For the CDR3, the DNA is TGTGCCACACGGAGACAGGGCCGTGGGGATACGCAGTATTTT.

This clone has only a few counts. V usage is TRBV7-9 and J usage is TRBJ2-5, with D maybe TRBD2 (5 bases). CDR3 length equals 15 residues. V dropped 0 bases and J dropped 5 bases, with 13 bases sitting between them. Germline V gene lookup returns CDR1 SEHNR and CDR2 FQNEAQ (reference sequence). CDR3 protein: CASSLAGLPAETQYF. In DNA, the CDR3 is TGTGCCAGCAGCTTAGCAGGACTCCCCGCCGAGACCCAGTACTTC.

The rearrangement uses TRBV5-6 and TRBJ1-1; D remains unclear. Germline CDR1 reads SGHDT; CDR2 reads YYEEEE. The V end was cut by 2 bases, the J end by 0 bases, with 8 bases between. This CDR3 region has 14 residues. The CDR3 reads CASSLLYMNTEAFF. The CDR3 DNA reads as TGTGCCAGCAGCTTACTTTACATGAACACTGAAGCTTTCTTT.

This clone was detected a few times. The chain links TRBV28 to TRBJ2-7; D perhaps matches TRBD2 (6 bases). The V end was cut by 3 bases, the J end by 2 bases, with 14 bases between. Per the germline V gene, CDR1 is MDHEN and CDR2 is SYDVKM. The CDR3 runs to 15 residues. The CDR3 nucleotides read TGTGCCAGCAGTTTCGGCGGGAAGAGGGCCTACGAGCAGTACGTC. Translating it yields CASSFGGKRAYEQYV.

This clone was seen a few times. The CDR3 is CASSIRQSSAYGYTF. CDR3 DNA: TGTGCCAGCAGCATTCGACAAAGTTCAGCCTATGGCTACACCTTC. The J gene is TRBJ1-2, the V gene TRBV7-2; D uncertain. With 5 bases removed from V and 4 bases from J, the gap between germline ends came to 17 bases. The CDR3 runs to 15 residues. Germline V CDR1 and CDR2: SGHTA, FQGNSA.

The J gene is TRBJ2-3, the V gene TRBV4-2, with a tentative D call TRBD1 (6 bases). The germline V gene has CDR1 LGHNA and CDR2 YNFKEQ. The CDR3 is made up of 15 amino acids. The V and J ends lost 1 base and 4 bases respectively, with 12 bases between them. The CDR3 nucleotides read TGTGCCAGCAGCCAAGGCCCCAGGGGTGCAGATACGCAGTATTTT. As protein: CASSQGPRGADTQYF.

J is TRBJ2-3 and V is TRBV27; D gene ambiguous. Germline V CDR1 and CDR2: MNHEY, SMNVEV (reference sequence). The CDR3 runs 11 residues. Trimming stripped 3 bases from V and 5 bases from J, with 3 bases between. The CDR3 nucleotides are TGTGCCAGCAGTTTGAGAGATACGCAGTATTTT. Translating it yields CASSLRDTQYF.

Only a few counts were recorded for this clone. J is TRBJ2-7 and V is TRBV12-5; 8 positions agree with TRBD2. CDR1 is LGHNT and CDR2 is FRNRAP in the germline V gene. CDR3 length: 18 residues. With V trimmed by 6 bases and J by 1 base, 17 bases remained unmatched. The CDR3 DNA is TGTGCTAGTGGCCGGACCCTACCCGGGACTAGGTTTTCCTACGAGCAGTACGTC. Its translation is CASGRTLPGTRFSYEQYV.